This TCR beta chain is from a study of shared clonotypes between healthy human individuals. Each donor was a Caucasian adult residing in Nashville, Tennessee. In the original processing: ImmunoSEQ output held junction-only sequences without quality scores, so filtering differed. This table comes from immunoSEQ multiplex PCR, and its TCRdb copy is limited to in-frame clones, with some not included. From that table come the V and J calls and clone size; the DNA was used to work out D and trimming. This sample yields roughly 490,000 clones, of which 76% are seen a single time; around 13% belongs to the top ten. V shed 5 bases and J 2 bases; nucleotides not matched to a gene: 5. This CDR3 has 15 residues. Germline loops: CDR1 LNHDA, CDR2 SQIVND (reference sequence).

The J gene is TRBJ1-5, the V gene TRBV19; 8 bases line up with TRBD1. The sequence came from a woman aged 40 to 50 in good health. Some clones in this sample may be carry-over from other donors' samples. Sequenced material: PBMCs. The CDR3 DNA is TGTGCCAGTAGTGCCCAGGGGGCTGGCAATCAGCCCCAGCATTTT. This codes for CASSAQGAGNQPQHF.